This T cell receptor beta chain emerged from a study of T cell changes during pregnancy in multiple sclerosis. Germline V lookup: CDR1 SGDLS, CDR2 YYNGEE. With V trimmed by 3 bases and J by 2 bases, 5 bases remained unmatched. The CDR3 contains 17 residues. Sequencing was performed with immunoSEQ multiplex PCR; in TCRdb, only in-frame clones are kept and a portion is missing. There are under 70,000 clones in the sample; 75% to 95% occur only once, and around 2.2% lies in the top ten. The origin of this receptor is a female donor in good health, enrolled as a control in a pregnancy study. Specimen: peripheral blood, collected in the third trimester of pregnancy. This sequence joins TRBV9 and TRBJ2-3, with TRBD2 identical over 14 bases. For the CDR3, the DNA is TGTGCCAGCAGCGAGGGGACTAGCGGGAGAACCACAGATACGCAGTATTTT. Translation gives CASSEGTSGRTTDTQYF.